The 15 T cell receptor beta chains below all came from one sample that was sequenced in a study of T cell responses to AZD1222 COVID-19 vaccine. Measured with immunoSEQ multiplex PCR; TCRdb has only the in-frame clones, and not every one. The table has under 150,000 clones, 90% to 95% seen once; the top ten hold less than 2%. The specimen was peripheral blood, collected on day 0 of AZD1222 vaccination. Receptors were obtained from an adult in good health.

The rearrangement links TRBV30 to TRBJ2-7; D is unclear. Germline assignment: CDR1 GTSNPN and CDR2 SVGIG (reference sequence). V lost 1 base and J 2 bases, leaving 9 bases between the germline ends. This CDR3 spans 13 amino acids. This CDR3 reads CAWSAYSPYEQYF. CDR3 nucleotides: TGTGCCTGGAGTGCATACAGCCCCTACGAGCAGTACTTC.

The gene calls are TRBV5-1 and TRBJ2-5, with 9 bases aligning to TRBD2. V dropped 2 bases and J dropped 0; count of bases not matched to a gene: 5. The germline CDR1 and CDR2 sequences are SGHRS and YFSETQ. The CDR3 loop spans 16 amino acids. CDR3 protein: CASSLRLAVYQETQYF. The DNA of the CDR3 is TGCGCCAGCAGCTTACGACTAGCGGTGTACCAAGAGACCCAGTACTTC.

V gene TRBV7-8 combines with J gene TRBJ2-1, with D unresolved. V gave up 1 base and J gave up 3 bases, with 13 bases separating them. CDR3 length: 16 residues. Germline CDR1 reads SGHVS; CDR2 reads FQNEAQ. CDR3 region: CASSLDGSGFYNEQFF. The CDR3 DNA reads as TGTGCCAGCAGCTTAGATGGGTCGGGTTTCTACAATGAGCAGTTCTTC.

The chain combines TRBV19 with TRBJ1-3; D is undetermined. The germline V and J ends were trimmed by 7 bases and 0 bases, with 7 bases remaining between them. There are 13 residues in the CDR3. CDR1 is LNHDA, CDR2 SQIVND, per germline (reference sequence). The CDR3 protein is CASKVISGNTIYF. CDR3 sequence (DNA): TGTGCCAGTAAGGTTATCTCTGGAAACACCATATATTTT.

This chain uses TRBV6-5 with TRBJ2-7, with 11 bases lining up with TRBD2. Germline lookup yields CDR1 MNHEY and CDR2 SVGAGI. Trimming removed 4 bases from V and 3 bases from J; junction bases left unmatched: 5. The CDR3 consists of 15 residues. The CDR3 reads CASSSRGTSGYEQYF. The CDR3, as DNA: TGTGCCAGCAGTTCCCGAGGGACTAGCGGCTACGAGCAGTACTTC.

The rearrangement joins TRBV19 to TRBJ1-5; 11 bases are shared with TRBD1. Trimming took 5 bases from V and 4 from J; bases not matched to a gene: 4. CDR3 length: 15 residues. Germline assignment: CDR1 LNHDA and CDR2 SQIVND (reference sequence). This CDR3 is CASSFRDRGNQPQHF. The DNA for the CDR3 is TGTGCCAGTAGTTTCCGGGACAGGGGGAATCAGCCCCAGCATTTT. The variable domain in full, completed from reference TRBV19 and TRBJ1-5, reads DGGITQSPKYLFRKEGQNVTLSCEQNLNHDAMYWYRQDPGQGLRLIYYSQIVNDFQKGDIAEGYSVSREKKESFPLTVTSAQKNPTAFYLCASSFRDRGNQPQHFGDGTRLSIL.

J is TRBJ1-3 and V is TRBV9; no clear D gene. Trimming removed 4 bases from V and 0 bases from J, with 17 bases in between. From germline, CDR1 is SGDLS and CDR2 YYNGEE. The CDR3 is 17 residues long. CDR3 DNA sequence: TGTGCCAGCAGCTCAGAGGTCTCACCGCGCTCTGGAAACACCATATATTTT. It codes for CASSSEVSPRSGNTIYF. Based on the CDR3 plus reference TRBV9 and TRBJ1-3, the full variable domain is DSGVTQTPKHLITATGQRVTLRCSPRSGDLSVYWYQQSLDQGLQFLIQYYNGEERAKGNILERFSAQQFPDLHSELNLSSLELGDSALYFCASSSEVSPRSGNTIYFGEGSWLTVV.

Written as DNA, the CDR3 is TGTGCCAGCAGTTTAGATACGCAGTATTTT. This gives the protein CASSLDTQYF. The rearrangement uses TRBV2 and TRBJ2-3; D is unresolved. V was clipped by 5 bases and J by 5 bases, with 2 bases between them. The CDR3 totals 10 residues. CDR1 and CDR2 (germline): SNHLY, FYNNEI.

The rearrangement joins TRBV3-1 (or the pseudogene TRBV3-2) to TRBJ1-5, with a tentative D call TRBD1 (5 bases). In germline, CDR1 is LGHDT, CDR2 YNNKEL (reference sequence). With 2 bases removed from V and 5 bases from J, the gap between germline ends came to 10 bases. The CDR3 sequence is 14 residues long. As DNA, the CDR3 is TGTGCCAGCAGCCAAATACAGGAGGATCAGCCCCAGCATTTT. Its translation: CASSQIQEDQPQHF.

V is TRBV2 and J is TRBJ1-1, with D unresolved. The length of the CDR3 is 14 residues. Germline CDR1 reads SNHLY; CDR2 reads FYNNEI. V lost 10 bases to trimming and J lost 0 bases, with 15 bases between them. In DNA, the CDR3 is TGTGCCATCCGAGAAGGGAGTTTGAACACTGAAGCTTTCTTT. It yields the protein CAIREGSLNTEAFF.

This sequence joins TRBV14 and TRBJ1-1; a weak D match, TRBD1 (6 bases). Per germline, CDR1 SGHDN and CDR2 FVKESK. The CDR3 runs 15 residues. V was clipped by 3 bases and J by 5 bases, with 16 bases between them. The CDR3 coding sequence is TGTGCCAGCAGCCACCCGGGCTGGAGGGGGACTGAAGCTTTCTTT. It translates to CASSHPGWRGTEAFF.

The CDR3 loop is CASSQGDTDTQYF. DNA of the CDR3: TGTGCCAGCAGCCAAGGGGACACAGATACGCAGTATTTT. The rearrangement links TRBV4-2 to TRBJ2-3; D call uncertain. Germline-derived CDR1 and CDR2 are LGHNA and YNFKEQ. V gave up 1 base and J gave up 2 bases, with 4 bases separating them. The CDR3 runs 13 residues.

This sequence joins TRBV7-9 and TRBJ2-1; D assignment may be TRBD1 or TRBD2 (5 bases each). This CDR3 is 19 amino acids long. Trimming left V 3 bases short and J 1 base short, with 22 bases between. The germline V gene encodes CDR1 SEHNR and CDR2 FQNEAQ (reference sequence). The CDR3 is CASSFAILDPGASYNEQFF. DNA for the CDR3: TGTGCCAGCAGCTTTGCTATTCTAGACCCCGGGGCTTCCTACAATGAGCAGTTCTTC.

CDR3 DNA: TGTGCCACCAGTGATTTAATCAGTTGGGCTTTCTTT. The encoded protein is CATSDLISWAFF. The rearrangement uses TRBV24-1 and TRBJ1-1, with D unresolved. The ends were cut back, 1 base at V and 11 bases at J, with 10 bases in the middle. This CDR3 has 12 residues. Germline values: CDR1 KGHDR, CDR2 SFDVKD.

This clone came up a few times. J is TRBJ2-5 and V is TRBV25-1; D might be TRBD2 (6 bases). The CDR3 loop spans 15 amino acids. Trimming pared 0 bases from V and 2 bases from J, leaving 10 bases between. CDR1 is MGHDK, CDR2 SYGVNS, per germline. The CDR3 DNA is TGTGCCAGCAGTGAATATAGCGGCAGACAAGAGACCCAGTACTTC. As protein: CASSEYSGRQETQYF.